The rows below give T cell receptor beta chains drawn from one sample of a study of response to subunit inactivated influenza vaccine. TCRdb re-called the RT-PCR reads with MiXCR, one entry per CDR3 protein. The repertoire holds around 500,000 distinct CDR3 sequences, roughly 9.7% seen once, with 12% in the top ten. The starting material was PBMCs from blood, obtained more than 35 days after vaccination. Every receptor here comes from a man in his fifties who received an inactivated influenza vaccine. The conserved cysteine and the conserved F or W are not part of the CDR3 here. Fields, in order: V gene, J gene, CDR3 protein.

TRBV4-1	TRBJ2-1	ASSQSGLAGGEQF
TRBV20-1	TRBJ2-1	SARERRDSSYNEQF
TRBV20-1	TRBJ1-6	SARDTVNSPLH
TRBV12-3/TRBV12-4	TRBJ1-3	ASSWDGSSGNTIY
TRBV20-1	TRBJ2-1	SALGREGPFYNEQF
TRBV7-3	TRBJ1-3	ASSLDSGNTIY
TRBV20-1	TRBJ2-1	SAREGSSLDEQF
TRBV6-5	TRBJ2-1	ASSYGVEQF
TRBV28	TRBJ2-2	ASSLWRGGRTGELF
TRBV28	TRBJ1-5	ASSLGSGSSNQPQH
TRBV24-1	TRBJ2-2	ATSDLRQGNTGELF
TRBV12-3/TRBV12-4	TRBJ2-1	ASSPRSEQF
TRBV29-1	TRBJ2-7	SVRTAAYEQY
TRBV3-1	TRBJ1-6	ASRQGRGANNSPLH
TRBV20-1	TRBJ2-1	SARDFSGLGSYNEQF
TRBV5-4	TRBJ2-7	ASSLQGTFFEQY
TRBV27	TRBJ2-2	ASSFTSRLDTGELF
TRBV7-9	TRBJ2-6	ASSLASSAGANVLT
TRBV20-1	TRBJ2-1	SAAPGARNEQF
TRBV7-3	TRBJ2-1	ASSSTGDLNSYNEQF
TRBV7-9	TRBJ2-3	ASSLAAGRITDTQY
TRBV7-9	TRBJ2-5	ASSLIEGSLTPY
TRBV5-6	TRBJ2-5	ASSLDPGETQY
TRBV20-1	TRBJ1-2	SARDLGRVHGYT
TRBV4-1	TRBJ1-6	ASSQEVRQGLRNSPLH
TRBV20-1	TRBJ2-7	SALQGDEQY
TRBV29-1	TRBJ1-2	SVVNQGRGYT
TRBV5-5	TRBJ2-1	ASSPNPSTSGKWQF
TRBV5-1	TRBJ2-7	ASSLSTASSYEQY
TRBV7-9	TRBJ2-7	ASSLGAGGY
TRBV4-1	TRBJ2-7	ASSPTGNYEQY
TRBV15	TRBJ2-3	ATSRDRRGDTQY
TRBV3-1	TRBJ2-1	ASSPTTGGPYNEQF
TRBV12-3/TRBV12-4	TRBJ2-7	ASSLNDFYEQY
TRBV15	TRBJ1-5	ATSRVSGPDNQPQH
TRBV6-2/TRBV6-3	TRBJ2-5	ASSYLGVQETQY
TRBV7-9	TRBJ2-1	ANKAPRGTSGSGGQF
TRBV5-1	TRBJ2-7	ASSRTGTKYEQY
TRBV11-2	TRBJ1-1	ASSPQWSTEAF
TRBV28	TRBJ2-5	ASSLGGEQETQY
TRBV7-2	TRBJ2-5	ASSPSGEQETQY
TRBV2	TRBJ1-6	ASSVGSNNSPLH
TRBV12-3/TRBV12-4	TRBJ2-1	ASSLRKGPLAGGDNEQF
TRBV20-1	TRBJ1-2	SARDREIYT
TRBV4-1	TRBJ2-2	ASRLNQGRRLGAGELF
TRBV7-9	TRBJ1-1	ASLRRGAAEAF
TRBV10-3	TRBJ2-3	AISWRTDTQY
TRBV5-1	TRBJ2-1	ASSLRTSGGGDEQF
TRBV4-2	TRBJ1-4	ASSEDRGEKLF
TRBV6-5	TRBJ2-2	ASRYQGAGELF
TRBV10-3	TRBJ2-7	AISEPGRDGQY